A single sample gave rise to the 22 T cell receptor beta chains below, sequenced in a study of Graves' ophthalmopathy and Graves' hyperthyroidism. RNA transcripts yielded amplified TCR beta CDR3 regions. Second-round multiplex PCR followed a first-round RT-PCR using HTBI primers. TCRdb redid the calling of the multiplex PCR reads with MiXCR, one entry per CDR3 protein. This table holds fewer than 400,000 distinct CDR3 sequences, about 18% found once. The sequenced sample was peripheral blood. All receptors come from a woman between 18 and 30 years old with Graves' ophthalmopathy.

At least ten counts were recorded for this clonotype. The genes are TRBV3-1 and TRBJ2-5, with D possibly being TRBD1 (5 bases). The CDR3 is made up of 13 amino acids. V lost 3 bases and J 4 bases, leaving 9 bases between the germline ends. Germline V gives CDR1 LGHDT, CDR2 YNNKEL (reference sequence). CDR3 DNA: TGTGCCAGCAGCCACAGGACACGAGAGACCCAGTACTTC. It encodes CASSHRTRETQYF.

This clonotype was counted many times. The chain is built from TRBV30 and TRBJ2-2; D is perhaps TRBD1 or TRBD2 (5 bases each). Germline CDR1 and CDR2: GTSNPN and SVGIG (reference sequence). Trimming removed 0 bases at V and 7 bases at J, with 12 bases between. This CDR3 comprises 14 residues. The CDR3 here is CAWSVQGTDGELFF. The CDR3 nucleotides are TGTGCCTGGAGTGTACAAGGGACCGACGGGGAGCTGTTTTTT.

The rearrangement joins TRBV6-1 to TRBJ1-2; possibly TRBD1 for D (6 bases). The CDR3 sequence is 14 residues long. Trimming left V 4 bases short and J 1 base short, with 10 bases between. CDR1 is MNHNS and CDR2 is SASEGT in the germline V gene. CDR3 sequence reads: CASSVGGGNYGYTF. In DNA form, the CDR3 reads TGTGCCAGCAGTGTAGGGGGGGGTAACTATGGCTACACCTTC.

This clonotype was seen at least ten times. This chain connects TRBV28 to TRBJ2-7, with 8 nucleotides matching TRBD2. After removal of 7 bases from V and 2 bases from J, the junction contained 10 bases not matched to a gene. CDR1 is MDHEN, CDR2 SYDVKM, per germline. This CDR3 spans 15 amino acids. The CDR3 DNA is TGTGCCAGCACTCCAGCAGCGGGGGATACCTACGAGCAGTACTTC. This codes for CASTPAAGDTYEQYF. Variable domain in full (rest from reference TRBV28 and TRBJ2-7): DVKVTQSSRYLVKRTGEKVFLECVQDMDHENMFWYRQDPGLGLRLIYFSYDVKMKEKGDIPEGYSVSREKKERFSLILESASTNQTSMYLCASTPAAGDTYEQYFGPGTRLTVT.

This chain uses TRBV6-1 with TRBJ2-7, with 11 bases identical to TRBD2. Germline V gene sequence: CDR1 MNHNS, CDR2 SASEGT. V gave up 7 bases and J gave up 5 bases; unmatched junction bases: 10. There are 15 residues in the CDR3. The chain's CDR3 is CASKTTSGSSHEQYF. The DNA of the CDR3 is TGTGCCAGCAAAACTACTAGCGGGAGTTCCCACGAGCAGTACTTC.

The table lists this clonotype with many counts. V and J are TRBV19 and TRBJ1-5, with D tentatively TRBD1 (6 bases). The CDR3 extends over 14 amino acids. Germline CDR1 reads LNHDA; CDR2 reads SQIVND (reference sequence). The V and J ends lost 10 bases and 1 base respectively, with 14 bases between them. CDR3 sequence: CATSRQGSNQPQHF. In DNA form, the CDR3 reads TGTGCCACCTCGAGGCAGGGGAGCAATCAGCCCCAGCATTTT.

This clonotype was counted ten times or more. The CDR3 DNA reads TGTGCCAGCAGTTTGATCCTAGGGTCCTATGGCTACACCTTC. Amino acids: CASSLILGSYGYTF. This chain connects TRBV6-2 or TRBV6-3 to TRBJ1-2; D uncertain. The CDR3 contains 14 residues. V was cut by 4 bases and J by 4 bases, with 13 bases left in between. The germline V gene has CDR1 MNHEY and CDR2 SVGEGT.

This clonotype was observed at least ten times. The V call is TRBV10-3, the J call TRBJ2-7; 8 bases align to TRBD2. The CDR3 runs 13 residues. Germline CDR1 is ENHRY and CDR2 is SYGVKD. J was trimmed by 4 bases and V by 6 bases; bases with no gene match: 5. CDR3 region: CAISPGGGYEQYF. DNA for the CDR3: TGTGCCATCAGCCCGGGGGGGGGATACGAGCAGTACTTC.

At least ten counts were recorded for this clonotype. This chain's CDR3 is CASSFPGAEQYF. In DNA, the CDR3 is TGTGCCAGCAGTTTCCCAGGGGCCGAGCAGTACTTC. The chain is built from TRBV27 and TRBJ2-7; perhaps TRBD1 as D (6 bases). The germline V gene has CDR1 MNHEY and CDR2 SMNVEV (reference sequence). The V end was cut by 3 bases, the J end by 6 bases, with 9 bases between. The CDR3 contains 12 residues.

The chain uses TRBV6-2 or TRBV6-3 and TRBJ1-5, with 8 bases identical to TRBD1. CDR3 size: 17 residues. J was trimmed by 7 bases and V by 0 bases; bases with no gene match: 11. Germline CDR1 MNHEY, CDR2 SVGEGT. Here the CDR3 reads CASSYSPGQGPYQPQHF. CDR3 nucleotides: TGTGCCAGCAGTTACTCGCCCGGACAGGGACCTTACCAGCCCCAGCATTTT.

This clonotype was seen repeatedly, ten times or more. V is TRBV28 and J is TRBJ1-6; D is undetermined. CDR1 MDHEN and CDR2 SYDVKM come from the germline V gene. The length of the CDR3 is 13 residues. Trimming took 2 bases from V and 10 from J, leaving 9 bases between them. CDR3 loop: CASSLAGSSPLHF. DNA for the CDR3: TGTGCCAGCAGTTTAGCAGGTTCCTCACCCCTCCACTTT.

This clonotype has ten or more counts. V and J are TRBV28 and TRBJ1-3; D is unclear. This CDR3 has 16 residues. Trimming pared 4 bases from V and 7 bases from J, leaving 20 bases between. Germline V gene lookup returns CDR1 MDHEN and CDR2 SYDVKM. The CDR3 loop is CASSSPQPSLRNTIYF. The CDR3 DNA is TGTGCCAGCAGTTCACCCCAGCCCAGCCTACGGAACACCATATATTTT.

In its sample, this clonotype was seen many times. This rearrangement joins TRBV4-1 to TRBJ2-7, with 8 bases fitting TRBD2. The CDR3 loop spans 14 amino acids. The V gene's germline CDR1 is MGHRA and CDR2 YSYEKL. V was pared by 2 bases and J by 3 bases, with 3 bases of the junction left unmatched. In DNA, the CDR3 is TGCGCCAGCAGCCAAATAAGCGGGAGCTACGAGCAGTACTTC. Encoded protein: CASSQISGSYEQYF.

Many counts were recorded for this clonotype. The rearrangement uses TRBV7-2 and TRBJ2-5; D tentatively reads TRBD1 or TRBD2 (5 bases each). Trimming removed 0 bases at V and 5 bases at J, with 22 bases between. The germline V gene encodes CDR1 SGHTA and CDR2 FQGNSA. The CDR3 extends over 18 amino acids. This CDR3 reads CASSLASSWGPRGETQYF. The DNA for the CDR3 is TGTGCCAGCAGCTTAGCGTCCTCTTGGGGACCCCGCGGGGAGACCCAGTACTTC.

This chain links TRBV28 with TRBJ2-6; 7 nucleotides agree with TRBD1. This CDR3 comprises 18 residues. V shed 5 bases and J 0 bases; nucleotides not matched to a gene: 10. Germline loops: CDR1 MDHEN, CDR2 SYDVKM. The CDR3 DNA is TGTGCCAGCAGTGACCCGGGACAGCTCTTCTCTGGGGCCAACGTCCTGACTTTC. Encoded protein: CASSDPGQLFSGANVLTF.

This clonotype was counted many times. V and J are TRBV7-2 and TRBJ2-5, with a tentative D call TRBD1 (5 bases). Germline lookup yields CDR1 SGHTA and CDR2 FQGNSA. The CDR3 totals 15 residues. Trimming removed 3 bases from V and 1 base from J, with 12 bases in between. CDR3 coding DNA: TGTGCCAGCAGCTTGGGCCAGGGCCCCCAAGAGACCCAGTACTTC. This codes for CASSLGQGPQETQYF.

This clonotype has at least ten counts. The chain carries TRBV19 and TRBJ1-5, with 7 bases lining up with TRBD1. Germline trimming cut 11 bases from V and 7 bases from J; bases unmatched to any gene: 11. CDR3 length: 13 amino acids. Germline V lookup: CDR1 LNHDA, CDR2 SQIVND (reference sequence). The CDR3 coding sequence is TGTGCCTCGAAGGACAGGTTCAAACAGCCCCAGCATTTT. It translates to CASKDRFKQPQHF. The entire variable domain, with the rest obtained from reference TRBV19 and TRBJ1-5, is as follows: DGGITQSPKYLFRKEGQNVTLSCEQNLNHDAMYWYRQDPGQGLRLIYYSQIVNDFQKGDIAEGYSVSREKKESFPLTVTSAQKNPTAFYLCASKDRFKQPQHFGDGTRLSIL.

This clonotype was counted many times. CDR3 bases: TGTGCCAGCAGCTCGGGACAGGGTTATGAAGCTTTCTTT. As protein: CASSSGQGYEAFF. This chain connects TRBV12-3 or TRBV12-4 to TRBJ1-1; 9 bases align to TRBD1. The CDR3 runs to 13 residues. Trimming at V came to 6 bases and at J to 7 bases, leaving 6 bases not matched to a gene.

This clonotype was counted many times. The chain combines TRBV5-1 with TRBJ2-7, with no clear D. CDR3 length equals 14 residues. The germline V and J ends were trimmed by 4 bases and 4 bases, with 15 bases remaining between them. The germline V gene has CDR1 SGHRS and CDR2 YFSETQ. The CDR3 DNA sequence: TGCGCCAGCAGCCAAGGGCCTCAGGCGTACGAGCAGTACTTC. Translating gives CASSQGPQAYEQYF. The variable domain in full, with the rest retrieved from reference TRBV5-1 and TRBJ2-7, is KAGVTQTPRYLIKTRGQQVTLSCSPISGHRSVSWYQQTPGQGLQFLFEYFSETQRNKGNFPGRFSGRQFSNSRSEMNVSTLELGDSALYLCASSQGPQAYEQYFGPGTRLTVT.

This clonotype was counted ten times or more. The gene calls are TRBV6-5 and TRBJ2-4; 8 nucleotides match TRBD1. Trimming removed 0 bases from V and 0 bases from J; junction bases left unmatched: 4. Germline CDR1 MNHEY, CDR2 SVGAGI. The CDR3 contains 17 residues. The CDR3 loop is CASSYSGQGLAKNIQYF. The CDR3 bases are TGTGCCAGCAGTTACTCCGGACAGGGCCTAGCCAAAAACATTCAGTACTTC.

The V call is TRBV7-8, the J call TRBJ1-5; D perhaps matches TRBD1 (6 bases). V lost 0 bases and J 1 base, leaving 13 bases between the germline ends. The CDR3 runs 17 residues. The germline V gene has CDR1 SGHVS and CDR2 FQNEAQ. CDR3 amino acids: CASSLALNRVSNQPQHF. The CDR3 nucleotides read TGTGCCAGCAGCTTAGCGTTGAACAGGGTCAGCAATCAGCCCCAGCATTTT.

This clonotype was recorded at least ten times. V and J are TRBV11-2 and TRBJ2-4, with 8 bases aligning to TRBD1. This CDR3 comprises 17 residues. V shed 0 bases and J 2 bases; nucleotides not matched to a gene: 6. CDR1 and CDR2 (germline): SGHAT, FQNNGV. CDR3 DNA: TGTGCCAGCAGCTTAGAAGGGGACAGGAACTCCAAAAACATTCAGTACTTC. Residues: CASSLEGDRNSKNIQYF.